This T cell receptor (beta chain) was retrieved from a study of pediatric ulcerative colitis. General observations from the study: Acute severe colitis showed lower rectal diversity from clonal expansions.

Unmatched junction bases numbered 15, after V lost 5 bases and J lost 14 bases. The CDR3 spans 14 residues. Germline loops: CDR1 LNHDA, CDR2 SQIVND (reference sequence). During colonoscopy, one to two rectal pinch biopsies were collected. A few counts support this clone. Its antigen is as yet unknown. Up to 500,000 reads were sequenced per sample. Assay used: immunoSEQ multiplex PCR; TCRdb lists only in-frame clones, some missing. The sample includes over 15,000 clones, 74% of them seen just once. This TCR derives from a boy between 10 and 17 years old with moderate ulcerative colitis. The sample comprised gut tissue. The chain is built from TRBV19 and TRBJ2-1; 7 nucleotides agree with TRBD1. The CDR3 is CASSGTGQQVIEFF. For the CDR3, the DNA is TGTGCCAGTAGTGGAACGGGACAGCAGGTGATCGAGTTCTTC.